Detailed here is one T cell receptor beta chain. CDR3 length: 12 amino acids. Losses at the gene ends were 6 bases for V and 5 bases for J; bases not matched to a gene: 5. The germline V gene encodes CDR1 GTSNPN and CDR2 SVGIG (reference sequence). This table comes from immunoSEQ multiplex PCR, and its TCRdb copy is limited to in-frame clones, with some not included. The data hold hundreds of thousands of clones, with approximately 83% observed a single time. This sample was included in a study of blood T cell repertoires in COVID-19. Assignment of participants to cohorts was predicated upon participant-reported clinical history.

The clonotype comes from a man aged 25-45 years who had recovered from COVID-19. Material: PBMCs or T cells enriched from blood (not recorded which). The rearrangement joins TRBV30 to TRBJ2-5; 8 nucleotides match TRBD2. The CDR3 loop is CACGTGGETQYF. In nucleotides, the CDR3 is TGTGCCTGTGGGACGGGGGGGGAGACCCAGTACTTC.